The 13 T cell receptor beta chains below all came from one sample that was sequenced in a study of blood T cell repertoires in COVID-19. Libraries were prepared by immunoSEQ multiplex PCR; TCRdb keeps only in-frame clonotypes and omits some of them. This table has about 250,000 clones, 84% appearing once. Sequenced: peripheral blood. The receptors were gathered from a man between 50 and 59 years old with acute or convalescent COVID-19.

The CDR3 DNA is TGTGCCACCAGTGACGACAGGGAAGCCGGGGAGCTGTTTTTT. This codes for CATSDDREAGELFF. The rearrangement uses TRBV24-1 and TRBJ2-2; 7 bases line up with TRBD1. This CDR3 contains 14 residues. Germline CDR1 KGHDR, CDR2 SFDVKD. The trim removed 4 bases at V and 6 bases at J, leaving 4 bases unmatched.

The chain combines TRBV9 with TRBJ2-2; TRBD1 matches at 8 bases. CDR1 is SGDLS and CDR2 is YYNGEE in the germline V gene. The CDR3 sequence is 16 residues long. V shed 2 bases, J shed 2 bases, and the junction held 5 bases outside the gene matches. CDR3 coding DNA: TGTGCCAGCAGCGTTAGGGGGACAGGTAACACCGGGGAGCTGTTTTTT. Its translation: CASSVRGTGNTGELFF.

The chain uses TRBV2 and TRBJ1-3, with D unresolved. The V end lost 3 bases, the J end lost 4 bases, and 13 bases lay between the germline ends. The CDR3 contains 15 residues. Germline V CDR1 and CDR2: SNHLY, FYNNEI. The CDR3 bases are TGTGCCAGCAGTGAGAACCAGGCACCCGGAAACACCATATATTTT. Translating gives CASSENQAPGNTIYF.

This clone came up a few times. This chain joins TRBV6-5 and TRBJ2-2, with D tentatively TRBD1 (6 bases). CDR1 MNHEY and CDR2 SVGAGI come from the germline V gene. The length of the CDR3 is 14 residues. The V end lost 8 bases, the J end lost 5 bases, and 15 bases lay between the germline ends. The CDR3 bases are TGTGCCAGCCAGGGGCCAGGAAATACCGGGGAGCTGTTTTTT. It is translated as CASQGPGNTGELFF.

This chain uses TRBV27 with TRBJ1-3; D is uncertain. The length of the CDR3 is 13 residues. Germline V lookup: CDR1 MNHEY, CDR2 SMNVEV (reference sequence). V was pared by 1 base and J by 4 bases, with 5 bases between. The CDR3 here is CASSLLVGNTIYF. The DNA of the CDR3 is TGTGCCAGCAGTTTATTAGTGGGAAACACCATATATTTT.

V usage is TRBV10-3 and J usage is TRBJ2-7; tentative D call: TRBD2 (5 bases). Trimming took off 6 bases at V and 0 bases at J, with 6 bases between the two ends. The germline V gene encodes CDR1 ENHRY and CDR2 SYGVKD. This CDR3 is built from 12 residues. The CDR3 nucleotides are TGTGCCATCAGCGGGGACTCCTACGAGCAGTACTTC. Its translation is CAISGDSYEQYF.

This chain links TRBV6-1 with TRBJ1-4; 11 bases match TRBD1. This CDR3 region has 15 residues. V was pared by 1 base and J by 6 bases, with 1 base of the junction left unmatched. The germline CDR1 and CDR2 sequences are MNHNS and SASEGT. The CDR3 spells CASSEGTGGHEKLFF. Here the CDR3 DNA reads TGTGCCAGCAGTGAAGGGACAGGGGGCCATGAAAAACTGTTTTTT.

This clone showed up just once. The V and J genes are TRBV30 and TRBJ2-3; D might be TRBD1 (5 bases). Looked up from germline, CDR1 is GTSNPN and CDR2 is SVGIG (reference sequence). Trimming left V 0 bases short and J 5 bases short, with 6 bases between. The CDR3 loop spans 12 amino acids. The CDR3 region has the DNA TGTGCCTGGAGTGTAAGGGGAGATACGCAGTATTTT. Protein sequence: CAWSVRGDTQYF.

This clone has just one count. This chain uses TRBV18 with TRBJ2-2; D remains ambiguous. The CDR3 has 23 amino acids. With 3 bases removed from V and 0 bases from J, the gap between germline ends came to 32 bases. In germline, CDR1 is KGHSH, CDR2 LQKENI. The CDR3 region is CASSPAEFLLVWFAAANTGELFF. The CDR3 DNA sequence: TGTGCCAGCTCACCGGCAGAATTCCTATTAGTGTGGTTCGCGGCGGCGAACACCGGGGAGCTGTTTTTT.

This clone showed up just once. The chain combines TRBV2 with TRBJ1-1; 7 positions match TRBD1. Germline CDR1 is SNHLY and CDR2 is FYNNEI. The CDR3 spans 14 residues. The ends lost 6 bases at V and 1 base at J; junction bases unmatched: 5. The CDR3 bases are TGTGCCAGCAGGCCAAGGACAGGGAACACTGAAGCTTTCTTT. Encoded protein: CASRPRTGNTEAFF.

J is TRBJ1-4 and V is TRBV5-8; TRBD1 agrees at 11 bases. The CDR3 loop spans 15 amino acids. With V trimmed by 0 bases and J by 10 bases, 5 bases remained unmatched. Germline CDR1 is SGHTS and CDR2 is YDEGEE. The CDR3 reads CASSLAGTGGGKLFF. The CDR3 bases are TGTGCCAGCAGCTTGGCCGGGACAGGGGGGGGAAAACTGTTTTTT.

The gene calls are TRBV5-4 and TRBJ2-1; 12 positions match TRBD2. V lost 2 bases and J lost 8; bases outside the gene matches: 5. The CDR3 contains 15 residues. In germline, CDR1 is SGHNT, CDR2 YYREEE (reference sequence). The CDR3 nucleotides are TGTGCCAGCAGCTTAAGGACTAGCGGGGTGGATGAGCAGTTCTTC. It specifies CASSLRTSGVDEQFF.

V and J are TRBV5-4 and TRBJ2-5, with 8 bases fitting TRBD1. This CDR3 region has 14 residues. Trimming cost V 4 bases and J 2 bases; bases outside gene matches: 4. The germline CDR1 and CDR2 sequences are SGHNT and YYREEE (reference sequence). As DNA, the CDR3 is TGTGCCAGCAGCCCGGGACAGGCTCAAGAGACCCAGTACTTC. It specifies CASSPGQAQETQYF.